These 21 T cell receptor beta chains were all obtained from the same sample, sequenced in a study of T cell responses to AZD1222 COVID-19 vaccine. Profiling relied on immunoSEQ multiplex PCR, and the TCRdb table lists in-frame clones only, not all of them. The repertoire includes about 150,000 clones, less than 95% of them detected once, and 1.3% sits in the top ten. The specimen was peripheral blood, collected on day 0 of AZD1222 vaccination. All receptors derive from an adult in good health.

The CDR3 sequence: CASSQGRRYMNTEAFF. Written as DNA, the CDR3 is TGTGCCAGCAGCCAAGGCCGCAGATACATGAACACTGAAGCTTTCTTT. The chain links TRBV3-1 (or the pseudogene TRBV3-2) to TRBJ1-1, with D uncertain. Germline loops: CDR1 LGHDT, CDR2 YNNKEL (reference sequence). Trimming cost V 1 base and J 0 bases, with 12 bases left between them. This CDR3 is built from 16 residues.

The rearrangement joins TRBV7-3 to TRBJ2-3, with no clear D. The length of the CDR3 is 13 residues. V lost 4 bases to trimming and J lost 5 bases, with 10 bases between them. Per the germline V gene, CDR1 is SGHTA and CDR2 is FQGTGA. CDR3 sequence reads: CASSYNTGDTQYF. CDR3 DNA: TGTGCCAGCAGCTACAACACGGGAGATACGCAGTATTTT.

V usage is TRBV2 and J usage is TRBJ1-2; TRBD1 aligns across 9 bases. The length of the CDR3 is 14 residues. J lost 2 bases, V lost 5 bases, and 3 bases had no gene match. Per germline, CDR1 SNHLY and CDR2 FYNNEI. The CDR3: CASSWGTGNYGYTF. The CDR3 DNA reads TGTGCCAGCAGTTGGGGGACAGGGAACTATGGCTACACCTTC. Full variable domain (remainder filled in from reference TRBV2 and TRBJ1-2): EPEVTQTPSHQVTQMGQEVILRCVPISNHLYFYWYRQILGQKVEFLVSFYNNEISEKSEIFDDQFSVERPDGSNFTLKIRSTKLEDSAMYFCASSWGTGNYGYTFGSGTRLTVV.

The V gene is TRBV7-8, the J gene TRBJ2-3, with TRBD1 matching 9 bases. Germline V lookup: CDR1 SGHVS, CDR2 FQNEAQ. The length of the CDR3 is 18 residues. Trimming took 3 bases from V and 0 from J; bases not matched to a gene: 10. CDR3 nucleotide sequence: TGTGCCAGCAGCTTCACCGCTTCGACAGGGGGGAGCACAGATACGCAGTATTTT. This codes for CASSFTASTGGSTDTQYF.

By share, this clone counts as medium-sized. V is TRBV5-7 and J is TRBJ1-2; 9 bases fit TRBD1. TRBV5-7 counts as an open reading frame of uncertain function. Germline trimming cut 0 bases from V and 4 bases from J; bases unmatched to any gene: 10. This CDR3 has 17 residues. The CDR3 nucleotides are TGTGCCAGCAGCTTGGGGCCCCGGGACAGGGATGGCTATGGCTACACCTTC. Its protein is CASSLGPRDRDGYGYTF.

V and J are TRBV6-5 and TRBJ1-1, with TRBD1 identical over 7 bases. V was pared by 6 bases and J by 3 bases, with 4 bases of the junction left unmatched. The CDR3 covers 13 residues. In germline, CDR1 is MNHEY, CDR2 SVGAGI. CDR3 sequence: CASSDRVDTEAFF. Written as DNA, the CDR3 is TGTGCCAGCAGCGACAGGGTGGACACTGAAGCTTTCTTT.

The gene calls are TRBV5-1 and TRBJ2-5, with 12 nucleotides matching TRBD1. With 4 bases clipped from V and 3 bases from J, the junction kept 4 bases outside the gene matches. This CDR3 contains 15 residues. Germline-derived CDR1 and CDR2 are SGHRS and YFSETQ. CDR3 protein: CASSPGTGGKETQYF. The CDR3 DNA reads TGCGCCAGCAGCCCGGGGACAGGGGGCAAAGAGACCCAGTACTTC.

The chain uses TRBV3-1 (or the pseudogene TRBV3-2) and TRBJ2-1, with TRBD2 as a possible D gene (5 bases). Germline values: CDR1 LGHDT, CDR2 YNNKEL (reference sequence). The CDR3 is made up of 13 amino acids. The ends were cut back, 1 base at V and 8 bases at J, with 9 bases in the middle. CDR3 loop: CASSQAGGYEQFF. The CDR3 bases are TGTGCCAGCAGCCAAGCTGGCGGGTATGAGCAGTTCTTC.

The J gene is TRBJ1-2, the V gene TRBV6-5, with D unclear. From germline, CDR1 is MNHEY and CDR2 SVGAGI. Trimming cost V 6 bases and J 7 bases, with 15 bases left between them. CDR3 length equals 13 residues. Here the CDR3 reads CASSRVSGSGYTF. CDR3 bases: TGTGCCAGCAGCCGGGTTTCTGGTTCTGGCTACACCTTC.

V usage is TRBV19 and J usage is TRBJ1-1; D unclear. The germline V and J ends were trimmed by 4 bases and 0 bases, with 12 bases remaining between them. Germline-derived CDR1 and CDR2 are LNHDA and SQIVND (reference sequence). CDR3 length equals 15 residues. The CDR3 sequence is CASSNPRSMNTEAFF. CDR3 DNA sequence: TGTGCCAGTAGTAACCCGAGGAGTATGAACACTGAAGCTTTCTTT.

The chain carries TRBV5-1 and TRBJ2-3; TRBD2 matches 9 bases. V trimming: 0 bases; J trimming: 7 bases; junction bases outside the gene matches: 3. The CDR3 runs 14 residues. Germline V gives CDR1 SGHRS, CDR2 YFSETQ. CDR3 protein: CASSLGGGANTQYF. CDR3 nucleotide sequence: TGCGCCAGCAGCTTGGGCGGGGGGGCGAATACGCAGTATTTT.

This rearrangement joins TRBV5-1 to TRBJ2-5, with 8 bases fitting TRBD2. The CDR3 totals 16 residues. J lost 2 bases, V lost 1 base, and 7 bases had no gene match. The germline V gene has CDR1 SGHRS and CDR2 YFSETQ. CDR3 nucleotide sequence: TGCGCCAGCAGCTTGAGCTGGGCTAGCGGGCAAGAGACCCAGTACTTC. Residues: CASSLSWASGQETQYF.

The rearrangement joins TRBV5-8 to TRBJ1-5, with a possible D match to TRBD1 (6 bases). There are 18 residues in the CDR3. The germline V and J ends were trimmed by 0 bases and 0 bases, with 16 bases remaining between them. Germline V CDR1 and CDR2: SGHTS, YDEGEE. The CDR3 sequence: CASSLGTALLYSNQPQHF. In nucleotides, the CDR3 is TGTGCCAGCAGCTTGGGGACAGCACTACTATATAGCAATCAGCCCCAGCATTTT.

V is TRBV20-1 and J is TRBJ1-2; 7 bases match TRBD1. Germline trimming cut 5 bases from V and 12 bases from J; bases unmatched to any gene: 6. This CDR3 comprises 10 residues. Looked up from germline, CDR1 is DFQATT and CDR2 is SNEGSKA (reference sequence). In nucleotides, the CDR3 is TGCAGTGCTGAACAGGGGCACGACACCTTC. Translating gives CSAEQGHDTF.

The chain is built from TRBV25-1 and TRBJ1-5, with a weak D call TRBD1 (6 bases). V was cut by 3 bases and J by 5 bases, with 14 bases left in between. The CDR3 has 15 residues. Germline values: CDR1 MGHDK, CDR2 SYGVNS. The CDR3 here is CASSDNRVGDQPQHF. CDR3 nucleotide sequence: TGTGCCAGCAGTGACAACAGGGTTGGGGATCAGCCCCAGCATTTT.

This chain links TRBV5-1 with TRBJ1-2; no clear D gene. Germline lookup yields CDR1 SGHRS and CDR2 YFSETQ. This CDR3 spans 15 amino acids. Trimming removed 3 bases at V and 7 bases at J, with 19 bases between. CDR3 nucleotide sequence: TGCGCCAGCAGCTCGCAAAATAGTAGATCGGGTGGCTACACCTTC. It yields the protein CASSSQNSRSGGYTF.

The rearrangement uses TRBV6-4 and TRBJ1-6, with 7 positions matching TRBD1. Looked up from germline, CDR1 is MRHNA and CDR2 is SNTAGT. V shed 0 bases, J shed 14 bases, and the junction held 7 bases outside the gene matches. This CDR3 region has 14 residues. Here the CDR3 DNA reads TGTGCCAGCAGTGACTCCGGGACAGACCTCACCCTCCACTTT. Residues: CASSDSGTDLTLHF.

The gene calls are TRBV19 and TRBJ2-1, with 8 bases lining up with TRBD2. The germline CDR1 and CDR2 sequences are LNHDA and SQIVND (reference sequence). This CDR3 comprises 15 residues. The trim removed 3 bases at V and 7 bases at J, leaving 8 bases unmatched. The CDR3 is CASSINVAGLNEQFF. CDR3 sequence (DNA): TGTGCCAGTAGTATTAATGTAGCGGGGCTGAATGAGCAGTTCTTC.

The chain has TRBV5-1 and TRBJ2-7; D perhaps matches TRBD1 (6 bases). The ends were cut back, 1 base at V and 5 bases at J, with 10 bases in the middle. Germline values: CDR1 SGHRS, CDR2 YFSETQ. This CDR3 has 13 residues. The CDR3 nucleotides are TGCGCCAGCAGCTTGTCAGGGGCTGACGAGCAGTACGTC. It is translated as CASSLSGADEQYV.

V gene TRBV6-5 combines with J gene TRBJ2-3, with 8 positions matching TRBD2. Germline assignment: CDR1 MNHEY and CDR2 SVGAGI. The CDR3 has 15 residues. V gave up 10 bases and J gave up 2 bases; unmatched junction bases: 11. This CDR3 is CAISRAGENTDTQYF. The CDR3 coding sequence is TGTGCCATTAGTAGAGCGGGGGAGAACACAGATACGCAGTATTTT.

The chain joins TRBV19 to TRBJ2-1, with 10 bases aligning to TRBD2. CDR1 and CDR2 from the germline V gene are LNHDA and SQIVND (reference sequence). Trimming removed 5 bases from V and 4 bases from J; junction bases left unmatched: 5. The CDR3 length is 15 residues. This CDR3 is CASSPGTSVYNEQFF. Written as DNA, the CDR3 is TGTGCCAGTAGTCCAGGGACTAGCGTTTACAATGAGCAGTTCTTC. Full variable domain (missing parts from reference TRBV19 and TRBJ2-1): DGGITQSPKYLFRKEGQNVTLSCEQNLNHDAMYWYRQDPGQGLRLIYYSQIVNDFQKGDIAEGYSVSREKKESFPLTVTSAQKNPTAFYLCASSPGTSVYNEQFFGPGTRLTVL.